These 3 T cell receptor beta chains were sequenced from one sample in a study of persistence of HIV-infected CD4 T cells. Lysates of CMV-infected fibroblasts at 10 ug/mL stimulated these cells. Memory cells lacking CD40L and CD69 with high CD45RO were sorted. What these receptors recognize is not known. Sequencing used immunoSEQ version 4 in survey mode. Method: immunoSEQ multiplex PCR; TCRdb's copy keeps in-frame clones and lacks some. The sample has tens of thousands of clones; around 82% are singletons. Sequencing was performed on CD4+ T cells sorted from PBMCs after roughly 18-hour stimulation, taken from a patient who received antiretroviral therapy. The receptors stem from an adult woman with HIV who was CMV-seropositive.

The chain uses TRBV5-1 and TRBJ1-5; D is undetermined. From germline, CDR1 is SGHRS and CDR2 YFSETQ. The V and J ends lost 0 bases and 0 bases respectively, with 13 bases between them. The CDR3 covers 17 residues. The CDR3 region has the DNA TGCGCCAGCAGCTTGGGCAAAATCTCCCATAGCAATCAGCCCCAGCATTTT. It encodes CASSLGKISHSNQPQHF.

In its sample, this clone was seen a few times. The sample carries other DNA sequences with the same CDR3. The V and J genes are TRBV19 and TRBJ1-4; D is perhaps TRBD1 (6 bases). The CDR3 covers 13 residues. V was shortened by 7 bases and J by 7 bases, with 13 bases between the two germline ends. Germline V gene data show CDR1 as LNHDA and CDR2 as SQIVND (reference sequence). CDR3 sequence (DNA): TGTGCCAGTAAGGAGGGGGGAGGTGAAAAACTGTTTTTT. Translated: CASKEGGGEKLFF.

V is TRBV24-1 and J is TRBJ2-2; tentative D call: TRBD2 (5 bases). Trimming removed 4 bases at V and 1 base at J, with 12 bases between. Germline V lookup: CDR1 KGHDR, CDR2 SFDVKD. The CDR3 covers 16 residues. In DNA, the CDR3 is TGTGCCACCAGTGAATTTCTAGCTCAGAACACCGGGGAGCTGTTTTTT. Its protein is CATSEFLAQNTGELFF.